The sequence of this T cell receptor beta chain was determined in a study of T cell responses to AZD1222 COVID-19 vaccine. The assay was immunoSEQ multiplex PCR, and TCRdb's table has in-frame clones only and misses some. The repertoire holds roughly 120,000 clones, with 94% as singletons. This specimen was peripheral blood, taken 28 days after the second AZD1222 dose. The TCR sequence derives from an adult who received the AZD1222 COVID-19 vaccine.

The CDR3 DNA follows: TGTGCCAGCAGTTATAGGGGGCTCGATTATGGCTACACCTTC. This codes for CASSYRGLDYGYTF. The chain recombines TRBV6-5 with TRBJ1-2; 7 bases agree with TRBD1. V lost 3 bases, J lost 5 bases, and 6 bases stayed unmatched. CDR1 is MNHEY and CDR2 is SVGAGI in the germline V gene. This CDR3 is 14 amino acids long.